The 18 T cell receptor beta chains below were found in one sample sequenced in a study of human T cells and chemical hapten exposure. Described time point: patch test 3, about 24 weeks after DPC sensitization. This sample's treatment: therapeutic diphenylcyclopropenone sensitization with weekly scalp DPC. TCRdb re-called the RACE reads through MiXCR, storing one row per CDR3 protein. Of 150,000 to 200,000 distinct CDR3 sequences in the sample, about 25% were seen once. Sequenced material: whole blood, taken in connection with sensitization to the hapten diphenylcyclopropenone (DPC). The receptor set was obtained from a woman between 35 and 50 years old with alopecia areata. Some clones in this sample may be carry-over from other donors' samples.

This clonotype has only a few counts. The chain recombines TRBV29-1 with TRBJ2-7; 8 positions agree with TRBD1. The CDR3 runs 11 residues. Per germline, CDR1 SQVTM and CDR2 ANQGSEA. The J segment lost 6 bases and the V segment lost 7 bases, leaving 5 bases of the junction unmatched. Here the CDR3 DNA reads TGCAGCGCGACCAGGGGGCCCGAGCAGTACTTC. Its translation: CSATRGPEQYF.

The chain joins TRBV6-6 to TRBJ1-4; maybe TRBD1 (5 bases). The CDR3 has 11 residues. The germline gives CDR1 MNHNY, CDR2 SVGAGI (reference sequence). The CDR3 reads CTAGSWEKLFF. The DNA of the CDR3 is TGTACTGCAGGGAGTTGGGAAAAACTGTTTTTT.

The V gene is TRBV11-2, the J gene TRBJ1-1; D might be TRBD1 (5 bases). Deletions cut 4 bases from V and 0 bases from J, with 9 bases between. The CDR3 has 14 amino acids. Germline CDR1 is SGHAT and CDR2 is FQNNGV. CDR3 residues: CASSSTRVNTEAFF. The CDR3 DNA sequence: TGTGCCAGCAGCTCCACCAGGGTGAACACTGAAGCTTTCTTT.

The chain combines TRBV4-3 with TRBJ2-5; D is unclear. The CDR3 has 17 residues. Germline assignment: CDR1 LGHNA and CDR2 YSLEER. Between the trimmed V and J ends, which lost 0 bases and 7 bases, there was a span of 21 bases. CDR3 sequence reads: CASSQEGPSAFVGTQYF. The CDR3 DNA follows: TGCGCCAGCAGCCAAGAGGGCCCGAGCGCCTTCGTCGGGACCCAGTACTTC.

This clonotype was seen more than once but under ten times. This chain connects TRBV4-1 to TRBJ1-2, with 9 bases fitting TRBD1. The junction had 10 bases not matched to a gene; V was cut back by 0 bases and J by 5 bases. Germline CDR1 reads MGHRA; CDR2 reads YSYEKL. The CDR3 contains 17 residues. The CDR3 nucleotides are TGCGCCAGCAGCCAAGATCTAACGACAGGGGGGCTATATGGCTACACCTTC. Encoded protein: CASSQDLTTGGLYGYTF.

The chain combines TRBV24-1 with TRBJ1-5; D not resolved. The CDR3 is 14 amino acids. The germline V gene encodes CDR1 KGHDR and CDR2 SFDVKD. V shed 2 bases and J shed 6 bases, with 10 bases lying between them. Here the CDR3 reads CATSDSMGTQPQHF. The CDR3 bases are TGTGCCACCAGTGATTCCATGGGCACTCAGCCCCAGCATTTT.

The chain is built from TRBV20-1 and TRBJ1-1; the D is unclear. Trimming pared 7 bases from V and 4 bases from J, leaving 16 bases between. This CDR3 is 13 amino acids long. The germline V gene encodes CDR1 DFQATT and CDR2 SNEGSKA (reference sequence). CDR3 protein: CSGPRYASTEAFF. CDR3 nucleotide sequence: TGCAGTGGACCCAGATACGCCTCCACTGAAGCTTTCTTT.

The chain recombines TRBV6-2 or TRBV6-3 with TRBJ1-5, with a weak D call TRBD1 (5 bases). This CDR3 contains 13 residues. The V end lost 8 bases, the J end lost 4 bases, and 12 bases lay between the germline ends. The V gene's germline CDR1 is MNHEY and CDR2 SVGEGT. The CDR3: CASDRGMNQPQHF. The CDR3 coding sequence is TGTGCCAGCGACCGGGGGATGAATCAGCCCCAGCATTTT.

V gene TRBV29-1 combines with J gene TRBJ2-7; 9 nucleotides align to TRBD1. Trimming removed 4 bases from V and 3 bases from J; junction bases left unmatched: 4. This CDR3 contains 13 residues. The V gene's germline CDR1 is SQVTM and CDR2 ANQGSEA. The CDR3 loop is CSVGRDRDYEQYF. As DNA, the CDR3 is TGCAGCGTTGGTAGGGACAGGGACTACGAGCAGTACTTC.

This clonotype has a handful of counts. At one of its ends the junction is not consistent with the germline gene, which may arise from a read error. The V and J genes are TRBV4-2 and TRBJ2-2; possibly TRBD2 for D (6 bases). The CDR3 is made up of 17 amino acids. The germline gives CDR1 LGHNA, CDR2 YNFKEQ. In nucleotides, the CDR3 is TGTGCCAGCAGCCAAGAAGGCGGGACCATGAACTCCGGGGAGCTGTTTTTT. It codes for CASSQEGGTMNSGELFF.

This clonotype has a count of ten or more. The rearrangement joins TRBV7-3 to TRBJ2-7; 9 nucleotides agree with TRBD1. With 3 bases clipped from V and 5 bases from J, the junction kept 11 bases outside the gene matches. Germline values: CDR1 SGHTA, CDR2 FQGTGA. The CDR3 is made up of 16 amino acids. The CDR3 region has the DNA TGTGCCAGCAGCTTCACCACCGGGACAGGGTCCCACGAGCAGTACTTC. This encodes CASSFTTGTGSHEQYF.

This rearrangement joins TRBV5-6 to TRBJ2-7, with a tentative D call TRBD2 (6 bases). V shed 4 bases and J shed 2 bases, with 19 bases lying between them. CDR3 size: 16 residues. Germline V gives CDR1 SGHDT, CDR2 YYEEEE. CDR3 DNA: TGTGCCAGCAGCCAAGAGCAGCTAGCGCCCACCTACGAGCAGTACTTC. It yields the protein CASSQEQLAPTYEQYF.

This clonotype has a count of ten or more. The CDR3 DNA reads as TGCAGCGTTGAAGGATCTAGCGGGGGGGCGCGAGTGGAGCAGTACTTC. Amino acid sequence: CSVEGSSGGARVEQYF. The rearrangement links TRBV29-1 to TRBJ2-7; TRBD2 aligns across 12 bases. This CDR3 comprises 16 residues. Germline V gene lookup returns CDR1 SQVTM and CDR2 ANQGSEA. Trimming at V came to 1 base and at J to 7 bases, leaving 11 bases not matched to a gene.

The chain uses TRBV12-3 or TRBV12-4 and TRBJ1-2; D gene uncertain. This CDR3 is built from 10 residues. V lost 2 bases, J lost 8 bases, and 3 bases lay in between. CDR3 in DNA: TGTGCCAGCAGTTTAAGAGGCTACACCTTC. Amino acid sequence: CASSLRGYTF.

The chain joins TRBV27 to TRBJ2-1, with 8 bases aligning to TRBD1. Germline CDR1 MNHEY, CDR2 SMNVEV (reference sequence). The V and J ends lost 4 bases and 6 bases, in that order; junction bases with no gene match: 11. The CDR3 loop spans 16 amino acids. The CDR3 DNA is TGTGCCAGCAGTTCAGGACAGGGATGGCGCCGCAATGAGCAGTTCTTC. Translating it yields CASSSGQGWRRNEQFF.

This clonotype was counted a few times. The chain links TRBV18 to TRBJ2-7; D is undetermined. Trimming took 3 bases from V and 1 from J, leaving 10 bases between them. Germline V lookup: CDR1 KGHSH, CDR2 LQKENI. The CDR3 extends over 14 amino acids. CDR3 sequence (DNA): TGTGCCAGCTCACCGCAAAGTCAGTCCTACGAGCAGTACTTC. Translated: CASSPQSQSYEQYF. The full variable domain, in which reference TRBV18 and TRBJ2-7 provide the parts outside the CDR3, is NAGVMQNPRHLVRRRGQEARLRCSPMKGHSHVYWYRQLPEEGLKFMVYLQKENIIDESGMPKERFSAEFPKEGPSILRIQQVVRGDSAAYFCASSPQSQSYEQYFGPGTRLTVT.

The V call is TRBV29-1, the J call TRBJ2-2, with a weak D call TRBD1 (5 bases). Looked up from germline, CDR1 is SQVTM and CDR2 is ANQGSEA. CDR3 length: 11 amino acids. Trimming shortened V by 6 bases and J by 7 bases, and 9 bases separated the two germline ends. CDR3 sequence (DNA): TGCAGCGTGGGTCAGGGCGGGGAGCTGTTTTTT. Amino acids: CSVGQGGELFF.

This clonotype was detected a few times. This chain uses TRBV6-1 with TRBJ1-2; 7 bases align to TRBD1. Looked up from germline, CDR1 is MNHNS and CDR2 is SASEGT. The CDR3 covers 17 residues. With 6 bases clipped from V and 3 bases from J, the junction kept 16 bases outside the gene matches. CDR3 bases: TGTGCCAGCAGGGGGACAGTTTCGGTTCGTCCCTACTATGGCTACACCTTC. It is translated as CASRGTVSVRPYYGYTF.